Shown below are 10 T cell receptor beta chains from a single sample sequenced in a study of patients and donors after allogeneic stem cell transplantation (dated by TCRdb to the early 2020s). The method behind the library was RT-PCR. This sample was sequenced with a NextSeq 550. TCRdb reworked the public reads: Q25 trimming with fastp, MiXCR clone assembly, productive beta chains retained. Each entry is one CDR3 protein sequence, shown with its most common DNA and genes. The sample yields 110,000 or so distinct CDR3 sequences; 35% were counted once. The ten largest clonotypes hold around 30% of the sample. Material for sequencing was blood, either unsorted or a sorted T cell fraction (not recorded which). The receptor source for this set is a human donor who was either an allogeneic HSCT recipient or a stem cell or donor lymphocyte infusion donor (not recorded which). It is not recorded whose cells these are; they may come from a transplant donor.

This clonotype has a handful of counts. As DNA, the CDR3 is TGTGCCAGCAGTTACCCTGGGGGAGGAGAGACCCAGTACTTC. This sequence encodes CASSYPGGGETQYF. The rearrangement joins TRBV6-6 to TRBJ2-5; a possible D gene is TRBD2 (6 bases). Per the germline V gene, CDR1 is MNHNY and CDR2 is SVGAGI (reference sequence). V lost 2 bases, J lost 4 bases, and 11 bases lay in between. The CDR3 is made up of 14 amino acids.

This chain connects TRBV6-5 to TRBJ1-1, with TRBD1 as a possible D gene (5 bases). This CDR3 is 12 amino acids long. The V end lost 4 bases, the J end lost 6 bases, and 9 bases lay between the germline ends. The germline CDR1 and CDR2 sequences are MNHEY and SVGAGI. The DNA of the CDR3 is TGTGCCAGCAGTTCCCGGGGCTCTGAAGCTTTCTTT. Its translation is CASSSRGSEAFF.

The table lists this clonotype with a few counts. The chain joins TRBV6-5 to TRBJ1-5, with D perhaps TRBD1 (5 bases). From germline, CDR1 is MNHEY and CDR2 SVGAGI. V lost 5 bases, J lost 7 bases, and 18 bases lay in between. CDR3 length equals 15 residues. CDR3 nucleotide sequence: TGTGCCAGCAGTCTTCAGGCGGGGCGGGGGCAGCCCCAGCATTTT. Its protein is CASSLQAGRGQPQHF.

V is TRBV10-3 and J is TRBJ2-3; the D is unclear. This CDR3 region has 16 residues. V was shortened by 4 bases and J by 2 bases, with 16 bases between the two germline ends. The V gene's germline CDR1 is ENHRY and CDR2 SYGVKD. The CDR3 reads CAISGHNRQNTDTQYF. The CDR3 coding sequence is TGTGCCATCAGTGGTCACAATCGACAAAACACAGATACGCAGTATTTT.

This sequence joins TRBV7-2 and TRBJ2-3; D possibly uses TRBD1 or TRBD2 (6 bases each). With 2 bases removed from V and 4 bases from J, the gap between germline ends came to 13 bases. Looked up from germline, CDR1 is SGHTA and CDR2 is FQGNSA. The CDR3 covers 15 residues. The CDR3 bases are TGTGCCAGCAGCTTATATTTGGGGGGCCCAGATACGCAGTATTTT. Its protein product is CASSLYLGGPDTQYF.

This clonotype was counted a few times. One end of the junction fails to match germline, which may point to a read error. The CDR3: CATSDLDTLYRNHPQHF. CDR3 nucleotide sequence: TGTGCCACCAGTGATTTGGACACTCTTTATCGCAATCACCCCCAGCATTTT. V is TRBV24-1 and J is TRBJ1-5; D is uncertain. CDR1 KGHDR and CDR2 SFDVKD come from the germline V gene. The CDR3 sequence is 17 residues long.

V is TRBV19 and J is TRBJ2-1; no definite D call. The germline CDR1 and CDR2 sequences are LNHDA and SQIVND (reference sequence). Trimming cost V 4 bases and J 10 bases, with 14 bases left between them. The CDR3 spans 13 residues. The CDR3 region is CASSNSPEWEQFF. CDR3 nucleotide sequence: TGTGCCAGTAGTAACAGCCCAGAGTGGGAGCAGTTCTTC.

This clonotype was detected only a few times. The V and J genes are TRBV7-8 and TRBJ2-1, with 7 bases aligning to TRBD2. The germline CDR1 and CDR2 sequences are SGHVS and FQNEAQ. Trimming removed 3 bases from V and 6 bases from J; junction bases left unmatched: 8. The CDR3 runs 15 residues. DNA of the CDR3: TGTGCCAGCAGCTTCCCGGGGGGAGTACGCAATGAGCAGTTCTTC. Amino acid sequence: CASSFPGGVRNEQFF.

V usage is TRBV12-3 or TRBV12-4 and J usage is TRBJ1-4; a weak D match, TRBD1 (6 bases). This CDR3 region has 15 residues. Trimming removed 2 bases from V and 8 bases from J, with 15 bases in between. CDR3 region: CASSLPRGGREKLFF. CDR3 bases: TGTGCCAGCAGTTTACCCCGGGGGGGGCGGGAAAAACTGTTTTTT.

V is TRBV7-9 and J is TRBJ1-6, with 7 bases that match TRBD1. J lost 10 bases, V lost 5 bases, and 11 bases had no gene match. The CDR3 extends over 15 amino acids. Germline CDR1 is SEHNR and CDR2 is FQNEAQ (reference sequence). This CDR3 is CASSARQGEGSPLHF. In DNA form, the CDR3 reads TGTGCCAGCAGCGCAAGACAGGGTGAAGGCTCACCCCTCCACTTT.